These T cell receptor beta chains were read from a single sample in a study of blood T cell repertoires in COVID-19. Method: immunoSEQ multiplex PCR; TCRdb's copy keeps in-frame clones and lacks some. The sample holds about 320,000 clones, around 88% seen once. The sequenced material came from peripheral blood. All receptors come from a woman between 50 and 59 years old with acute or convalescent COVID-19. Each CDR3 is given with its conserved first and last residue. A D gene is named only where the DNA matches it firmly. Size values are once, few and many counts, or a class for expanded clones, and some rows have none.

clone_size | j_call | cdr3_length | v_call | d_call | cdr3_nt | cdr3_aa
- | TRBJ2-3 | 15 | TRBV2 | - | TGTGCCAGCAGTATTCAGGGTTTGAGCACAGATACGCAGTATTTT | CASSIQGLSTDTQYF
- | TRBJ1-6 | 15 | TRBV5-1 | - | TGCGCCAGCAGCTTGGAGGCAGGGGACAATTCACCCCTCCACTTT | CASSLEAGDNSPLHF
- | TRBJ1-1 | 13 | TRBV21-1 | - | TGTGCCAGCAGCACGGAGAAGAACACTGAAGCTTTCTTT | CASSTEKNTEAFF
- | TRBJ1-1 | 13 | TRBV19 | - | TGTGCCAGTAGCGACAGTAGAGACACTGAAGCTTTCTTT | CASSDSRDTEAFF
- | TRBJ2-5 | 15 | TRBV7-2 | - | TGTGCCAGCAGTAATTGGAGACGCTCCCAAGAGACCCAGTACTTC | CASSNWRRSQETQYF
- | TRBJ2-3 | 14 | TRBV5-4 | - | TGTGCCAGCAGCTTGGCGGAGTACACAGATACGCAGTATTTT | CASSLAEYTDTQYF
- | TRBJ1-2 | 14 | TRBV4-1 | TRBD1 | TGCGCCAGCAGAAGACAGGGGGCGCAAGATGGCTACACCTTC | CASRRQGAQDGYTF
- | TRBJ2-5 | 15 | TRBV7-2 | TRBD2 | TGTGCCAGCAGCCGGGGTTGGCGGGAGATTGAGACCCAGTACTTC | CASSRGWREIETQYF
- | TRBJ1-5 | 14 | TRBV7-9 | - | TGTGCCAGCAGCGCAGGTTTTAGCAATCAGCCCCAGCATTTT | CASSAGFSNQPQHF
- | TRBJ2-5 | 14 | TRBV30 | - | TGTGCCTGGAGTGTAGCAGGGATCGAAGAGACCCAGTACTTC | CAWSVAGIEETQYF
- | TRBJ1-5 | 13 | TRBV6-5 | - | TGTGCCAGTAAGGGGTTGGGAAATCAGCCCCAGCATTTT | CASKGLGNQPQHF
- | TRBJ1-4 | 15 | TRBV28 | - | TGTGCCAGCAGTCTAAACTCGGGGGTTAATGAAAAACTGTTTTTT | CASSLNSGVNEKLFF
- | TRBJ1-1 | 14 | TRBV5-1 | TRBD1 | TGCGCCAGCAGCTTGGCACAGGGGTACACTGAAGCTTTCTTT | CASSLAQGYTEAFF
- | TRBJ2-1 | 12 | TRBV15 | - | TGTGCCACCAGCTCAACTAGTTTTGAGCAGTTCTTC | CATSSTSFEQFF
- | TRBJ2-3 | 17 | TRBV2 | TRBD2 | TGTGCCAGCAGTGCCTCGGGACTAGCGGGAAGCACAGATACGCAGTATTTT | CASSASGLAGSTDTQYF
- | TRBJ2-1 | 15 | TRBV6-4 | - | TGTGCCAGCAGTGTAGTCGCCAGGGGGGAAAAGGAGCAGTTCTTC | CASSVVARGEKEQFF
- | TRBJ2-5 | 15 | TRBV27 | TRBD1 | TGTGCCAGCAGTCCAGGACAGGGATTGGAGGAGACCCAGTACTTC | CASSPGQGLEETQYF
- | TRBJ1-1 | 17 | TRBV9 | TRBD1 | TGTGCCAGCAGCGCATCTACACTGGACAGGGGTCAGGCTGAAGCTTTCTTT | CASSASTLDRGQAEAFF
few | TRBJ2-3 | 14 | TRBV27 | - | TGTGCCAGCAGTGACCCCGCCGGGACAGATACGCAGTATTTT | CASSDPAGTDTQYF
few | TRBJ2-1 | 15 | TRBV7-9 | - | TGTGCCAGCAGCTTAGGGGGAGATGGTAGGTATGAGCAGTTCTTC | CASSLGGDGRYEQFF
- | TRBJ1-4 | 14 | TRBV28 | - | TGTGCCAGCCATCGACCGGGTTCCGATGAAAAACTGTTTTTT | CASHRPGSDEKLFF
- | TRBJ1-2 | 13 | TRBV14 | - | TGTGCCAGCAGCCAAGGCAGACAGTTCGGCTACACCTTC | CASSQGRQFGYTF
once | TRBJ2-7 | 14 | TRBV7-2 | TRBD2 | TGTGCCAGCAGCTTACAGCGGGGGACCTACGAGCAGTACTTC | CASSLQRGTYEQYF
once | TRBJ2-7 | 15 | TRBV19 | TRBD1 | TGTGCCAGTAGTACCAGCTCGGGACAGTTCTACGAGCAGTACTTC | CASSTSSGQFYEQYF
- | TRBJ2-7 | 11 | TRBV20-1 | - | TGCTCCCGTGTATTGGGCGACGAGCAGTACTTC | CSRVLGDEQYF
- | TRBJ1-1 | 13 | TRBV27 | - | TGTGCCAGCAGAGAGACAGCGAACACTGAAGCTTTCTTT | CASRETANTEAFF
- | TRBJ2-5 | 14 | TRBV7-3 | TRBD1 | TGTGCCAGCAGCCACGGACAGGGGCGGGAGACCCAGTACTTC | CASSHGQGRETQYF
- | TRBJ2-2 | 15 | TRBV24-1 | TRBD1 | TGTGCCACTTCACAGGCTACAGGGGATATCGGGGAGCTGTTTTTT | CATSQATGDIGELFF
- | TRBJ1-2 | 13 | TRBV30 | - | TGTGCCTGGAGTGGACAGGTTTTAAGTGGCTACACCTTC | CAWSGQVLSGYTF
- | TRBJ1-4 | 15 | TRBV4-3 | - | TGCGCCAGCAGCCCCGGGGTGAAGCCTAATGAAAAACTGTTTTTT | CASSPGVKPNEKLFF
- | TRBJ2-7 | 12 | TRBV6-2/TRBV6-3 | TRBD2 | TGTGCCAGCAGCCGACTAGCGAGCGAGCAGTACTTC | CASSRLASEQYF
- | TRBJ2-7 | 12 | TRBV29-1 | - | TGCAGCGTAATCAGGGAATCCTACGAGCAGTACTTC | CSVIRESYEQYF
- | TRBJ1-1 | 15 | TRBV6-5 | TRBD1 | TGTGCCAGCAGTTCCGGAGGGGGCTTTGGCACTGAAGCTTTCTTT | CASSSGGGFGTEAFF
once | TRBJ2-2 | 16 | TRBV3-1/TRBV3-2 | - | TGTGCCAGCAGCCAAGATAGGTGGAGTTTAACCGGGGAGCTGTTTTTT | CASSQDRWSLTGELFF
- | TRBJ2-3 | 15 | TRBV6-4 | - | TGTGCCAGCAGTGACTCGCGGTCTAGCACAGATACGCAGTATTTT | CASSDSRSSTDTQYF
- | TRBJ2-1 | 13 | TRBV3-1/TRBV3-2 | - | TGTGCCAGCAGCCAGGAGACCTACAATGAGCAGTTCTTC | CASSQETYNEQFF
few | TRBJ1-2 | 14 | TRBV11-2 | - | TGTGCCAGCAGCCACCCTGTCAGGGAAGGCGGCTACACCTTC | CASSHPVREGGYTF
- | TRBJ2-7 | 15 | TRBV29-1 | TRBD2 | TGCAGCGCCAAAGAAGGACTAGCGGAATTTTACGAGCAGTACTTC | CSAKEGLAEFYEQYF
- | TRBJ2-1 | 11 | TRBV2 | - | TGTGCCAGCAGCGAGTGGGAGGAGCAGTTCTTC | CASSEWEEQFF
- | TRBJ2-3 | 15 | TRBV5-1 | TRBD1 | TGCGCCAGCAGCGTCCGGGACAGGGGAACAGATACGCAGTATTTT | CASSVRDRGTDTQYF
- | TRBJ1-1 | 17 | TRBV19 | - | TGTGCCAGTAGTATTTCCTCCGGGACACCTATGAACACTGAAGCTTTCTTT | CASSISSGTPMNTEAFF
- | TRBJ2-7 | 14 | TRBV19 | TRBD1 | TGTGCCAGTACCTCCCGGGACAGGGGGCGCGAGCAGTACTTC | CASTSRDRGREQYF
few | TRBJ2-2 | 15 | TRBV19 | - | TGTGCCAGTAGTAGCCTCGGGACTTACACCGGGGAGCTGTTTTTT | CASSSLGTYTGELFF
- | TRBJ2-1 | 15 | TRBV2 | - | TGTGCCAGCAGTGAAGCGTCCCCCCCCCTCTATGAGCAGTTCTTC | CASSEASPPLYEQFF
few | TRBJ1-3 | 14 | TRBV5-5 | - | TGTGCCAGCAGCCAACGACAGACTGGAAACACCATATATTTT | CASSQRQTGNTIYF
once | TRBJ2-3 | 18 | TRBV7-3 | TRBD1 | TGTGCCAGCAGCGCCCAGGGACCGGGACAGGGGGCTTCAGATACGCAGTATTTT | CASSAQGPGQGASDTQYF
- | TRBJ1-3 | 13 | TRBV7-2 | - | TGTGCCAGCAGCCTATACTCTGGAAACACCATATATTTT | CASSLYSGNTIYF
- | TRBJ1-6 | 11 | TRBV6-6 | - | TGTGCCAGCAGTTCAAATTCACCCCTCCACTTT | CASSSNSPLHF
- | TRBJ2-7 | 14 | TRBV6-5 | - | TGTGCCAGCAGTTACTCAAGGGGCTCCGACGAGCAGTACTTC | CASSYSRGSDEQYF
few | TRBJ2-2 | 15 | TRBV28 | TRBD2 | TGTGCCAGCAGAATAGCGGGACTAAACACCGGGGAGCTGTTTTTT | CASRIAGLNTGELFF
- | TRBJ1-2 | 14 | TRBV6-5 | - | TGTGCCAGCCACCCCCCGGGTTTCGCCGGTGGCTACACCTTC | CASHPPGFAGGYTF
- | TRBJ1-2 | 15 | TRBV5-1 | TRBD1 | TGCGCCAGCAGCCGAGAGGGGGCGCCTAACTATGGCTACACCTTC | CASSREGAPNYGYTF
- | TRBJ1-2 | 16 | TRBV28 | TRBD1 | TGTGCCAGCAGCCCCAGGGGGCGACAGGCTAACTATGGCTACACCTTC | CASSPRGRQANYGYTF
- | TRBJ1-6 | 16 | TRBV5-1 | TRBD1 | TGCGCCAGCAGCCGGGGACAGGGAGCCTATAATTCACCCCTCCACTTT | CASSRGQGAYNSPLHF